This T cell receptor (beta chain) comes out of a study of blood T cell repertoires in COVID-19. A few counts support this clone. Cohorts were determined from participant-reported clinical history. The table came from immunoSEQ multiplex PCR; TCRdb's copy has only in-frame clones and leaves some out. In the table there are 150,000 or so clones, 60% to 80% of which are singletons. The V gene's germline CDR1 is SQVTM and CDR2 ANQGSEA. V was cut by 6 bases and J by 7 bases, with 12 bases left in between. This CDR3 is 11 amino acids long. The material sequenced was PBMCs or T cells enriched from blood (not recorded which). The V gene is TRBV29-1, the J gene TRBJ1-2, with TRBD1 as a possible D gene (5 bases). This sequence was found in a woman in her forties or fifties who had recovered from COVID-19. CDR3 coding DNA: TGCAGCGTCCCCCAGGGAGGTGGCTACACCTTC. This sequence encodes CSVPQGGGYTF.